The clone carrying this TCR beta chain was seen a single time. The sample originates from a study of PD-1 blockade in classical Hodgkin lymphoma. Across the study: Patients got intravenous nivolumab 3 mg/kg every 2 weeks.

CDR3 length: 13 residues. Germline V CDR1 and CDR2: KGHSH, LQKENI. With 4 bases removed from V and 3 bases from J, the gap between germline ends came to 9 bases. Sequenced by immunoSEQ multiplex PCR; TCRdb stores in-frame clones only, minus some. The table has 50,000 to 75,000 clones, approximately 88% seen once. Each patient experienced a relapse that followed autologous stem cell transplantation, and brentuximab vedotin exposure varied. Sequenced here: peripheral blood mononuclear cells (PBMCs), sampled at baseline. This chain connects TRBV18 to TRBJ1-2; maybe TRBD1 (5 bases). The sequence came from a human donor with classical Hodgkin lymphoma. In nucleotides, the CDR3 is TGTGCCAGCTCACGCCAGGGATACTATGGCTACACCTTC. Translated, it gives CASSRQGYYGYTF.